Shown below are 7 T cell receptor beta chains from a single sample sequenced in a study of blood T cell repertoires in COVID-19 (dated by TCRdb to 2018 to 2020). The library was obtained by the immunoSEQ multiplex PCR assay. The table was pulled from immuneACCESS by TCRdb, which kept in-frame rearrangements only. Such tables lose some clones; where checked, under half of the loss comes from unresolved V genes, and the rest has no known cause. The sample table shows roughly 260,000 clones, and about 89% are seen once. The leading ten clones occupy 1.5% to 2% of the sample. Sequencing was performed on PBMCs or T cells enriched from blood (not recorded which). These receptor sequences come from a woman under 30 who had recovered from COVID-19.

The genes are TRBV5-1 and TRBJ1-1; tentatively, D is TRBD1 (5 bases). With 0 bases removed from V and 5 bases from J, the gap between germline ends came to 17 bases. The CDR3 runs 16 residues. Germline V CDR1 and CDR2: SGHRS, YFSETQ. The CDR3 loop is CASSLASQALGTEAFF. The DNA of the CDR3 is TGCGCCAGCAGCTTGGCCTCACAGGCCCTGGGAACTGAAGCTTTCTTT.

The count of this clone is one. The chain recombines TRBV28 with TRBJ1-2, with no clear D. Trimming pared 4 bases from V and 1 base from J, leaving 10 bases between. The CDR3 runs to 14 residues. Per germline, CDR1 MDHEN and CDR2 SYDVKM. The CDR3 loop is CASSSPPVNYGYTF. As DNA, the CDR3 is TGTGCCAGCAGTTCTCCCCCAGTTAACTATGGCTACACCTTC.

The chain joins TRBV7-9 to TRBJ2-7, with TRBD2 identical over 9 bases. V shed 5 bases and J 5 bases; nucleotides not matched to a gene: 13. The CDR3 runs to 16 residues. Per the germline V gene, CDR1 is SEHNR and CDR2 is FQNEAQ (reference sequence). The CDR3 nucleotides are TGTGCCAGCAGCCCACCCACCCTAGCGGGGAAAGACGAGCAGTACTTC. Translating gives CASSPPTLAGKDEQYF.

The chain couples TRBV6-2 or TRBV6-3 to TRBJ2-1; D is perhaps TRBD2 (6 bases). This CDR3 spans 15 amino acids. Germline-derived CDR1 and CDR2 are MNHEY and SVGEGT. Trimming took 5 bases from V and 12 from J, leaving 23 bases between them. The CDR3 DNA follows: TGTGCCAGCAGTCCGATCAGTGGTGGGAGGTATGGGCAGTTCTTC. Translated: CASSPISGGRYGQFF.

The V call is TRBV4-2, the J call TRBJ2-1, with D unclear. The V and J ends lost 5 bases and 9 bases respectively, with 14 bases between them. The CDR3 has 13 amino acids. Germline CDR1 reads LGHNA; CDR2 reads YNFKEQ. The CDR3 protein is CASSDFFESEQFF. The DNA for the CDR3 is TGTGCCAGCAGCGACTTCTTTGAGAGTGAGCAGTTCTTC.

The chain uses TRBV2 and TRBJ2-7, with TRBD2 matching 8 bases. With V trimmed by 8 bases and J by 3 bases, 9 bases remained unmatched. This CDR3 is built from 14 residues. Germline V gene data show CDR1 as SNHLY and CDR2 as FYNNEI. CDR3 in amino acids: CASCQLSGSYEQYF. The DNA of the CDR3 is TGTGCCAGCTGCCAGCTAAGCGGGAGCTACGAGCAGTACTTC.

V usage is TRBV5-1 and J usage is TRBJ2-7; tentative D call: TRBD2 (5 bases). V gave up 3 bases and J gave up 2 bases, with 12 bases separating them. The CDR3 loop spans 14 amino acids. Per the germline V gene, CDR1 is SGHRS and CDR2 is YFSETQ. CDR3 protein: CASSSSGGAYEQYF. In nucleotides, the CDR3 is TGCGCCAGCAGCTCAAGCGGAGGCGCCTACGAGCAGTACTTC.